The present T cell receptor beta chain was sequenced within a study of PD-L1 blockade in urothelial cancer. The CDR3 is 16 residues long. Trimming left V 4 bases short and J 1 base short, with 15 bases between. From germline, CDR1 is MDHEN and CDR2 SYDVKM. Noted time point: pretreatment peripheral blood. TCRdb's table, derived via immunoSEQ multiplex PCR, lists solely in-frame clones and lacks some. The table lists tens of thousands of clones, 70% to 90% of them singletons. This clonotype originated in a man between 60 and 70 years old with urothelial cancer. The sequenced sample was PBMCs, obtained around atezolizumab (anti-PD-L1) treatment. The chain recombines TRBV28 with TRBJ2-3, with D perhaps TRBD1 (6 bases). The CDR3 here is CASSSTRGPRTDTQYF. CDR3 in DNA: TGTGCCAGCAGTTCCACCAGGGGCCCACGCACAGATACGCAGTATTTT. Together with reference TRBV28 and TRBJ2-3, the CDR3 gives the full variable domain: DVKVTQSSRYLVKRTGEKVFLECVQDMDHENMFWYRQDPGLGLRLIYFSYDVKMKEKGDIPEGYSVSREKKERFSLILESASTNQTSMYLCASSSTRGPRTDTQYFGPGTRLTVL.